This entry is about one T cell receptor (beta chain). The CDR3 is 13 residues long. The V end lost 5 bases, the J end lost 2 bases, and 7 bases lay between the germline ends. Germline lookup yields CDR1 KGHDR and CDR2 SFDVKD. The data were taken from a study of blood T cells in healthy people across ages. The authors ran a second PCR of roughly 7 to 11 cycles using a sample-barcoded 5' primer and a J-beta primer mix. With 12 random nucleotides, a template-switch adaptor tagged each individual cDNA molecule. Each of the samples gave a minimum of 3 million paired-end reads that contained CDR3. TCRdb recomputed calls from the 5' RACE reads with MiXCR, one row per CDR3 protein. The sample comprises nearly 1 million distinct CDR3 sequences, roughly 51% of which are singletons, and roughly a fifth rests with the top ten.

This sequence originates from a woman in her fifties or sixties in good health. This chain links TRBV24-1 with TRBJ2-3; D remains unclear. Sequenced material: blood. CDR3 region: CATSVRPTDTQYF. The CDR3 nucleotides are TGTGCCACCAGTGTCCGGCCCACAGATACGCAGTATTTT.